What follows is one TCR beta chain and its context. No cognate antigen has been identified for it. No base quality values were provided; no much bigger clone lies one nucleotide off. The record originates from a study of technical replicates of blood from a few donors (dated by TCRdb to 2016 to 2017). Library creation used the immunoSEQ multiplex PCR assay. Sourced from immuneACCESS, this table was stored by TCRdb with only in-frame sequences that have V and J called. A share of the clones is absent; for the studies checked, an unresolved V gene accounts for under half, and the remainder has no known explanation. The sample data list roughly 68,000 clones, and about 87% of these were observed just once. The ten largest clones capture roughly 5% of the sample. CDR1 and CDR2 were assigned from the germline V gene as SGHNT and YENEEA. Unmatched junction bases come to 9, with V trimmed by 5 bases and J by 7 bases. Including the terminal cysteine and phenylalanine, the CDR3 comprises 15 residues. The only DNA kept is the CDR3, 45 bases in frame from the first base.

The specimen sequenced was PBMCs. This TCR was recovered from a human donor in good health. Some clones in this sample may be carry-over from other donors' samples. This chain joins TRBV11-3 to TRBJ2-3, with TRBD2 matching 10 junction bases. The CDR3 in this case is CASSPGDSGGHTQYF. In nucleotides, the sequence is TGTGCCAGCAGCCCCGGGGATAGCGGGGGGCATACGCAGTATTTT.